One and the same sample provided the 3 T cell receptor beta chains below, sequenced in a study of T cells in Graves' hyperthyroidism and ophthalmopathy. Amplification of TCR beta CDR3 regions was performed using RNA transcripts as template. The primer set for the first-round RT-PCR of the TCR CDR3 was HTBI. Each CDR3 protein is one row after TCRdb ran MiXCR on the multiplex PCR reads. The profile shows hundreds of thousands of distinct CDR3 sequences, 14% of them singletons. The source material was blood. These TCRs come from a young woman with Graves' hyperthyroidism.

This clonotype was picked up many times. The rearrangement joins TRBV5-1 to TRBJ2-7; D may be TRBD1 or TRBD2 (5 bases each). This CDR3 contains 13 residues. The ends were cut back, 6 bases at V and 6 bases at J, with 16 bases in the middle. From germline, CDR1 is SGHRS and CDR2 YFSETQ. The CDR3 region has the DNA TGCGCCAGCACCACCGGGGCCCACGGCGAGCAGTACTTC. Translating it yields CASTTGAHGEQYF.

This clonotype was found many times. An end of the junction differs from the germline gene, which may be a read error. The chain joins TRBV18 to TRBJ2-1, with 9 nucleotides matching TRBD1. Germline-derived CDR1 and CDR2 are KGHSH and LQKENI. The CDR3 consists of 16 residues. Here the CDR3 reads CASSPQGAPLYNEQFF. In DNA, the CDR3 is TGTGCCAGCTCCCCACAGGGGGCGCCTCTCTACAATGAGCAGTTCTTC.

This clonotype was detected ten times or more. The chain couples TRBV5-6 to TRBJ1-2; D uncertain. Germline CDR1 is SGHDT and CDR2 is YYEEEE. The germline V and J ends were trimmed by 1 base and 3 bases, with 7 bases remaining between them. The CDR3 spans 13 residues. DNA for the CDR3: TGTGCCAGCAGCTTGCCCGGAGACTATGGCTACACCTTC. Its translation: CASSLPGDYGYTF.